A single sample is the source of the 4 T cell receptor beta chains below, sequenced in a study of blood T cell repertoires in COVID-19. Using immunoSEQ multiplex PCR, the repertoire was profiled, and TCRdb retains in-frame clones only, with some absent. This table has approximately 440,000 clones, about 91% appearing once. The source material was peripheral blood. The receptors here all came from a woman aged 50 to 60 with COVID-19, enrolled during active disease.

For this clone: The junction departs from the called germline gene at one end, perhaps through a read error. V gene TRBV18 combines with J gene TRBJ2-1; D is perhaps TRBD1 (5 bases). The CDR3 sequence is 17 residues long. The germline gives CDR1 KGHSH, CDR2 LQKENI. The CDR3 is CASSPPIGRALYNEQFF. In DNA, the CDR3 is TGTGCCAGCTCCCCACCAATAGGCAGGGCCCTATACAATGAGCAGTTCTTC. Looking up the rest from reference TRBV18 and TRBJ2-1 gives the full variable domain: NAGVMQNPRHLVRRRGQEARLRCSPMKGHSHVYWYRQLPEEGLKFMVYLQKENIIDESGMPKERFSAEFPKEGPSILRIQQVVRGDSAAYFCASSPPIGRALYNEQFFGPGTRLTVL.

The CDR3 region is CASNNLIQGRTEAFF. CDR3 bases: TGTGCCAGCAACAACCTAATACAGGGAAGGACTGAAGCTTTCTTT. This chain joins TRBV5-6 and TRBJ1-1; perhaps TRBD1 as D (6 bases). Trimming left V 6 bases short and J 5 bases short, with 20 bases between. The CDR3 has 15 amino acids. Germline V gives CDR1 SGHDT, CDR2 YYEEEE.

The chain is built from TRBV19 and TRBJ2-3; 8 bases fit TRBD2. Looked up from germline, CDR1 is LNHDA and CDR2 is SQIVND (reference sequence). The CDR3 contains 14 residues. With 6 bases clipped from V and 6 bases from J, the junction kept 8 bases outside the gene matches. This CDR3 reads CASRSSGGSDTQYF. CDR3 sequence (DNA): TGTGCCAGTAGATCGTCGGGGGGGTCGGATACGCAGTATTTT.

The CDR3 nucleotides are TGTGCCATCAGTGTTGAGGGTATAGACTATGGCTACACCTTC. The encoded protein is CAISVEGIDYGYTF. The V call is TRBV10-3, the J call TRBJ1-2, with D uncertain. The CDR3 consists of 14 residues. Trimming removed 4 bases at V and 3 bases at J, with 12 bases between. CDR1 ENHRY and CDR2 SYGVKD come from the germline V gene.